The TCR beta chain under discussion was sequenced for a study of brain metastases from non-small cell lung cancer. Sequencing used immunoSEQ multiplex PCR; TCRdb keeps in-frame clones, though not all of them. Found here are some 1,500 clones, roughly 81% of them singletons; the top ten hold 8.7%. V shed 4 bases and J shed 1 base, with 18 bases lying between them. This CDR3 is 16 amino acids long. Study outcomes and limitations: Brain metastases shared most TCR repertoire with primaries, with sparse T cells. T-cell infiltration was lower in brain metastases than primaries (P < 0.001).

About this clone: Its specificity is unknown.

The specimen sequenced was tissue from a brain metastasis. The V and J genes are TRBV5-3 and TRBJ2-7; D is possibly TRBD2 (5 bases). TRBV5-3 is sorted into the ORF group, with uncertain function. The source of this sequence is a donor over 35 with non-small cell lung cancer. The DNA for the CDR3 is TGTGCCAGAAGCCTTGTAGTCAGCGGCCTATCCTACGAGCAGTACGTC. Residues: CARSLVVSGLSYEQYV.